This TCR beta chain was captured in a study of T-cell reconstitution after alpha-beta-depleted transplantation in children. Findings of the study overall: Recipient T cells and thymic progenitors that survived were the source of the high TCRbeta diversity seen at day 60 in some patients. After transplant, at about two months, alpha-beta T cells were reportedly derived from several hundred expanded graft clones.

Germline CDR1 ENHRY, CDR2 SYGVKD. This CDR3 is built from 12 residues. The V end lost 6 bases, the J end lost 6 bases, and 8 bases lay between the germline ends. The library targeted TCRbeta and was prepared with unique molecular identifiers. TCRdb re-called the PCR reads with MiXCR, one entry per CDR3 protein. In the table there are about 580,000 distinct CDR3 sequences, more than 20% of which are singletons. In the case of this clonotype: What it binds is unknown.

The receptor's source is a boy in the first two years of life who had a stem cell transplant for acute myeloid leukemia, so the T cells may come from the graft donor. This sample comprised PBMCs, mostly from graft donor cells, obtained 360 days after TCRalphabeta/CD19-depleted stem cell transplant. The chain uses TRBV10-3 and TRBJ2-2, with D possibly being TRBD2 (5 bases). The CDR3 sequence is CAIRPGAGELFF. The CDR3 DNA is TGTGCCATCAGACCCGGGGCCGGGGAGCTGTTTTTT.